This T cell receptor beta chain appears in the sequencing data of a study of blood T cell repertoires in COVID-19 (dated by TCRdb to the early 2020s). Regarding the complete study: The collaborator samples originated in the United States, Italy and Spain and spanned the acute and convalescent phases of COVID-19. The material from the prospective study consisted of cDNA or gDNA derived from T cells, B-cell-depleted T cells, or PBMCs. Subjects who had been exposed to COVID-19, were actively infected with it, or had recovered from it provided the deeply sampled blood TCRbeta repertoires that made up the dataset. The repertoires were released in a freely available public database meant as a resource for research on the immune response to SARS-CoV-2. The samples were drawn from two sources: the first 160 participants of the ongoing ImmuneRACE study, and 1,200 or so subjects contributed by 6 global collaborators. A de-identified subject ID, COVID-19 status, age in years and sex were almost always included in the sample metadata. Where HLA class I and class II types were available, the types were taken from metadata supplied by the sample provider, not from assay-based typing.

General study outcomes and caveats: Clinical and demographic metadata were provided uncurated, with the amount varying by source and participant.

In regard to this clone: The specificity of this receptor is unknown. Base qualities are not recorded, but no much larger clone differs from it by a single base.

The immunoSEQ Assay, a bias-controlled multiplex PCR, was used to amplify TCRbeta CDR3 regions from genomic DNA. The authors' analysis ran thus. The number of nucleated cells in each sample was estimated from the amplification of reference gene primers within the assay. Sequence reads were collapsed and filtered to measure the absolute abundance of every unique TCRbeta CDR3 rearrangement. For each sample, productive Simpson clonality was calculated by taking the square root of Simpson's diversity index across productive rearrangements. The source is immuneACCESS, and TCRdb retained only in-frame sequences with V and J called. Part of the clones is not carried over; for the studies checked, unresolved V genes explain less than half of this, and the remainder is unexplained. V and J calls plus clone size are reproduced from that table; the DNA served to infer D and trimming. Here the sample has some 350,000 clones; roughly 86% occur a single time. Of the sample, just under 7.5% falls within the top ten clones.

At one collaborating source in Seattle, patients were enrolled during active infection and were followed longitudinally through the course of disease. Whole blood was collected in K2EDTA tubes by collaborating institutions according to the institutions' own protocols. Collaborator samples were shipped for TCRbeta analysis as frozen whole blood, isolated PBMCs, or DNA extracted from either sample type. The CDR3 runs 14 residues from the cysteine to the phenylalanine. The sequence is cut down to CDR3 DNA, 42 bases in frame from base 1. In the germline V gene, CDR1 corresponds to MNHEY and CDR2 to SVGAGI. Trimming costs V 0 bases and J 4 bases, and their ends lie 9 bases apart.

The chain employs TRBV6-5 and TRBJ1-2; TRBD1 could be the D gene, as 5 bases match. The sample comprised peripheral blood. The receptor was isolated from a woman in her seventies with COVID-19, enrolled during active disease. In nucleotide form, the sequence is TGTGCCAGCAGTTACTCAGACAGACCCTATGGCTACACCTTC. Its coded protein is CASSYSDRPYGYTF.